This is a list of T cell receptor beta chains from one sample in a study of radiation and T cells in renal cell carcinoma. The protocol was immunoSEQ multiplex PCR, while the TCRdb copy is restricted to in-frame clones and leaves out a portion. The data contain about 150,000 clones, 88% of them seen just once; the ten biggest clones take up around 4%. The sequences come from blood, collected from a patient whose treatment included radiotherapy and nephrectomy. Every receptor here comes from a woman in her 70s with renal cell carcinoma. Each CDR3 is given with its conserved first and last residue. Each record gives: J gene, D gene, clone size, CDR3 length, V gene, CDR3 protein, CDR3 DNA. D genes are given only for firm matches. Size tells how often a clone was seen (once, few, many) or the class of an expanded clone, and some rows leave it out.

TRBJ1-4	NA	NA	13	TRBV7-9	CASSSGSREKLFF	TGTGCCAGCAGCTCAGGGTCTCGGGAAAAACTGTTTTTT
TRBJ1-1	NA	NA	16	TRBV5-1	CASSLAPGGVRTEAFF	TGCGCCAGCAGCTTGGCCCCCGGGGGTGTAAGGACTGAAGCTTTCTTT
TRBJ2-2	TRBD2	few	14	TRBV5-1	CASGLTSVTGELFF	TGCGCCAGCGGCCTCACTAGCGTGACCGGGGAGCTGTTTTTT
TRBJ1-6	NA	few	16	TRBV30	CAWMKGVSPYNSPLHF	TGTGCCTGGATGAAGGGCGTAAGTCCCTATAATTCACCCCTCCACTTT
TRBJ1-1	NA	NA	13	TRBV29-1	CSANTKKNTEAFF	TGCAGCGCCAACACTAAAAAGAACACTGAAGCTTTCTTT
TRBJ2-7	NA	NA	14	TRBV11-2	CASSLDRRSYEQYF	TGTGCCAGCAGCTTAGATCGCCGTTCCTACGAGCAGTACTTC
TRBJ2-5	TRBD1	once	14	TRBV5-6	CASSILTGGETQYF	TGTGCCAGCAGCATATTAACAGGGGGAGAGACCCAGTACTTC
TRBJ1-6	NA	NA	13	TRBV10-3	CAIRGAPGSPLHF	TGTGCCATCAGGGGGGCCCCGGGTTCACCCCTCCACTTT
TRBJ1-1	NA	NA	17	TRBV5-1	CASSFGVLSVKNTEAFF	TGCGCCAGCAGCTTTGGCGTTTTATCGGTCAAGAACACTGAAGCTTTCTTT
TRBJ2-3	TRBD2	once	15	TRBV6-6	CASSITGLATDTQYF	TGTGCCAGCAGTATAACGGGACTAGCAACAGATACGCAGTATTTT
TRBJ1-1	NA	NA	14	TRBV11-3	CASSLGVASTEAFF	TGTGCCAGCAGCCTAGGGGTTGCGAGCACTGAAGCTTTCTTT
TRBJ1-4	NA	NA	15	TRBV19	CASSMVAGSNEKLFF	TGTGCCAGTAGTATGGTGGCAGGGAGTAATGAAAAACTGTTTTTT
TRBJ2-1	NA	NA	15	TRBV5-1	CASRFVGGHPNEQFF	TGCGCCAGCCGTTTCGTGGGGGGACATCCCAATGAGCAGTTCTTC
TRBJ2-5	TRBD2	NA	15	TRBV19	CASSMASGGEETQYF	TGTGCCAGTAGTATGGCTAGCGGGGGGGAAGAGACCCAGTACTTC
TRBJ2-1	TRBD2	once	18	TRBV11-3	CASSLISGGDSSYNEQFF	TGTGCCAGCAGCTTAATTAGCGGGGGGGACTCTTCCTACAATGAGCAGTTCTTC
TRBJ1-5	TRBD1	NA	14	TRBV4-2	CASSGTGGNQPQHF	TGTGCCAGCAGCGGAACAGGGGGAAATCAGCCCCAGCATTTT
TRBJ1-3	NA	once	15	TRBV10-3	CAISDPRSSGNTIYF	TGTGCCATCAGTGACCCCCGGAGCTCTGGAAACACCATATATTTT
TRBJ2-3	NA	NA	12	TRBV27	CASSHVVDTQYF	TGTGCCAGCAGTCACGTTGTAGATACGCAGTATTTT
TRBJ2-7	TRBD1	NA	14	TRBV19	CASSIVQGASEQYF	TGTGCCAGTAGTATAGTCCAGGGGGCCTCCGAGCAGTACTTC
TRBJ2-7	TRBD1	NA	15	TRBV10-3	CAISDRTGGSYEQYF	TGTGCCATCAGTGACAGGACAGGGGGTTCCTACGAGCAGTACTTC
TRBJ1-5	NA	NA	14	TRBV6-1	CASSEVRGGQPQHF	TGTGCCAGCAGTGAAGTTAGGGGAGGTCAGCCCCAGCATTTT
TRBJ1-2	TRBD1	NA	14	TRBV16	CASSQEDRGHGYTF	TGTGCCAGCAGCCAGGAGGACAGGGGCCATGGCTACACCTTC
TRBJ1-1	NA	NA	12	TRBV10-3	CAISVGPSEAFF	TGTGCCATCAGTGTCGGACCGAGTGAAGCTTTCTTT
TRBJ1-6	TRBD1	NA	17	TRBV11-3	CASSFEPGTAYNSPLHF	TGTGCCAGCAGCTTTGAACCCGGGACAGCCTATAATTCACCCCTCCACTTT
TRBJ2-1	TRBD2	NA	15	TRBV6-6	CASIGTSGGYNEQFF	TGTGCCAGCATTGGGACGAGCGGGGGCTACAATGAGCAGTTCTTC
TRBJ2-7	NA	once	16	TRBV1	CTSSQDRSPFGREQYF	TGCACCAGCAGCCAAGATCGTTCCCCCTTCGGCCGCGAGCAGTACTTC
TRBJ1-2	TRBD1	NA	14	TRBV5-1	CASRPTGSDYGYTF	TGCGCCAGCAGACCGACAGGGTCGGACTATGGCTACACCTTC
TRBJ1-2	NA	NA	13	TRBV30	CALRVTGGYGYTF	TGTGCCTTACGAGTCACAGGAGGCTATGGCTACACCTTC
TRBJ1-5	NA	NA	15	TRBV7-9	CASSLDLGVNQPQHF	TGTGCCAGCAGCTTAGATCTGGGGGTCAATCAGCCCCAGCATTTT
TRBJ2-7	TRBD1	NA	15	TRBV5-6	CASSLGQGAVGEQYF	TGTGCCAGCAGCTTGGGACAGGGGGCCGTCGGAGAGCAGTACTTC
TRBJ1-5	NA	NA	12	TRBV28	CASKDSNQPQHF	TGTGCCAGCAAGGATAGCAATCAGCCCCAGCATTTT
TRBJ1-5	NA	NA	16	TRBV19	CASSITGLQSNQPQHF	TGTGCCAGTAGTATCACAGGACTCCAAAGCAATCAGCCCCAGCATTTT
TRBJ1-6	NA	NA	13	TRBV19	CASTLERNSPLHF	TGTGCCAGTACGTTAGAGCGGAATTCACCCCTCCACTTT
TRBJ2-5	NA	NA	15	TRBV9	CASSVDQGQGETQYF	TGTGCCAGCAGCGTAGATCAGGGTCAGGGGGAGACCCAGTACTTC
TRBJ2-3	NA	NA	14	TRBV7-2	CASSGRGARDTQYF	TGTGCCAGCAGCGGCAGGGGAGCGCGGGATACGCAGTATTTT
TRBJ2-7	NA	NA	14	TRBV28	CASRRTYSSYEQYF	TGTGCCAGCAGAAGAACGTATAGCTCCTACGAGCAGTACTTC
TRBJ1-6	NA	once	11	TRBV7-2	CASSLGSPLHF	TGTGCCAGCAGCTTAGGGTCACCCCTCCACTTT
TRBJ1-1	TRBD1	NA	13	TRBV18	CASSLDRDTEAFF	TGTGCCAGCTCACTAGACAGGGACACTGAAGCTTTCTTT
TRBJ2-2	NA	NA	14	TRBV7-8	CASSLILNTGELFF	TGTGCCAGCAGCTTAATACTGAACACCGGGGAGCTGTTTTTT
TRBJ2-2	TRBD1	NA	15	TRBV19	CASIPGQGGTGELFF	TGTGCCAGTATCCCCGGACAGGGTGGAACCGGGGAGCTGTTTTTT
TRBJ1-1	NA	NA	14	TRBV30	CAWSVPGTRTEAFF	TGTGCCTGGAGTGTCCCCGGGACGAGAACTGAAGCTTTCTTT